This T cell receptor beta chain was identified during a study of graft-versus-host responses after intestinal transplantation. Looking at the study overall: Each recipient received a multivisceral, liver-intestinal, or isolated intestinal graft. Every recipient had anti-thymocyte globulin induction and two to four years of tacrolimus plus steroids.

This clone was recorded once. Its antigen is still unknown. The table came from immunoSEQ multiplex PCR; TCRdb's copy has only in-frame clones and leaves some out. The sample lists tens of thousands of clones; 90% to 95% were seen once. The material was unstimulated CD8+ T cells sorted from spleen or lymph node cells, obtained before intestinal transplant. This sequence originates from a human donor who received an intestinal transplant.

In DNA, the CDR3 is TGTGCCAGCAGTGAATTTCCTCTGTCGAACACCGGGGAGCTGTTTTTT. Encoded protein: CASSEFPLSNTGELFF. V and J are TRBV6-1 and TRBJ2-2; D uncertain. The CDR3 is 16 amino acids. Germline loops: CDR1 MNHNS, CDR2 SASEGT. The ends were cut back, 2 bases at V and 0 bases at J, with 10 bases in the middle.